This T cell receptor beta chain is from a study of blood T cell repertoires in COVID-19 (dated by TCRdb to the early 2020s). Regarding the study in general: Samples covering the acute and convalescent phases of COVID-19 were provided by collaborators in the United States, Italy and Spain. The prospective study material was composed of cDNA or gDNA derived from T cells, B-cell-depleted T cells, or PBMCs. Deeply sampled blood TCRbeta repertoires from subjects exposed to, actively infected with, or recovered from COVID-19 were included in the dataset. The repertoires were released in a freely available public database meant as a resource for research on the immune response to SARS-CoV-2. The samples were drawn from the first 160 participants of the ongoing ImmuneRACE study and from 950 to 1,500 subjects provided by 6 global collaborators. A de-identified subject ID, COVID-19 status, age in years and sex were almost always included in the sample metadata. Where available, HLA class I and class II types were taken from metadata supplied by the sample provider and were not determined by assay-based typing.

The junction shows trimming of 6 bases on V and 3 bases on J, plus 13 bases between the germline ends. The CDR3 goes from the cysteine to the phenylalanine over 13 residues. The retained sequence is limited to the CDR3, 39 bases, with the frame set at the first base. As encoded in the germline V gene (reference sequence), CDR1 is SGHNT while CDR2 is YYREEE. Overall results and qualifications from the work: Clinical and demographic metadata were provided uncurated, with the amount varying by source and participant.

One collaborating source in Seattle enrolled patients during active infection and followed them longitudinally through the course of disease. Collaborating institutions collected whole blood in K2EDTA tubes following their own protocols. For TCRbeta analysis, collaborator samples were shipped as frozen whole blood, as isolated PBMCs, or as DNA extracted from either sample type. As for this clone: Its binding antigen is unknown. Base qualities are missing; no much larger clone stands one base away.

The immunoSEQ Assay, a bias-controlled multiplex PCR, was used to amplify TCRbeta CDR3 regions from genomic DNA. The paper's data handling went like this. Within the assay, amplification of reference gene primers was used to estimate how many nucleated cells each sample contained. Sequence reads were collapsed and filtered to measure the absolute abundance of every unique TCRbeta CDR3 rearrangement. Productive Simpson clonality was computed per sample as the square root of Simpson's diversity index over productive rearrangements. Not all clones reach the TCRdb copy of this immuneACCESS table, which keeps in-frame sequences only. Checked studies attribute under half of the gap to unresolved V genes and leave the rest unexplained. For V, J and clone size, that table is used; D and trimming come from the DNA. For this sample the table gives 200,000 to 250,000 clones, of which 80% to 95% were detected only once. Around 0.84% of the sample rests with the top ten.

This clonotype was sampled from a man in his 60s with COVID-19, enrolled during active disease. In this chain, TRBV5-4 is recombined with TRBJ2-7; TRBD2 might be the D gene, on 5 matching bases. Sequenced sample: peripheral blood. The CDR3 reads as follows: CASNLMGSYEQYF. The sequenced DNA is TGTGCCAGCAACCTAATGGGGAGCTACGAGCAGTACTTC.